The 22 T cell receptor beta chains given below trace back to one sample, sequenced in a study of T cells in Graves' hyperthyroidism and ophthalmopathy (dated by TCRdb to the late 2010s). Libraries were made using multiplex PCR. The reads were generated on an Illumina HiSeq 2000. The TCR beta CDR3 regions were amplified from RNA transcripts. The first round of RT-PCR for the TCR CDR3 was performed with the HTBI primer set and the Qiagen OneStep RT-PCR kit. TCRdb reanalyzed the raw reads on its own, using fastp at Q25 for trimming and MiXCR for clone calling, and kept in-frame beta chains. Here each entry gathers all rows of one CDR3 protein and keeps the most common genes and DNA. Present in this sample are about 360,000 distinct CDR3 sequences, roughly 14% of which were seen just once. 25% to 30% of the sample belongs to the ten largest clones. Sample: blood. These receptors all come from a woman under 30 with Graves' hyperthyroidism that later progressed to Graves' ophthalmopathy.

The table lists this clonotype with a few counts. This chain connects TRBV20-1 to TRBJ2-7, with D possibly TRBD2 on 6 matching bases. The germline gives CDR1 DFQATT, CDR2 SNEGSKA (reference sequence). The CDR3 covers 14 residues. The germline V and J ends were trimmed by 5 bases and 7 bases, with 21 bases remaining between them. This CDR3 is CSAGYGGVSMEQYF. The CDR3 nucleotides are TGCAGTGCTGGTTATGGCGGGGTCTCTATGGAGCAGTACTTC.

V is TRBV11-2 and J is TRBJ2-6; 7 positions match TRBD1. The ends lost 6 bases at V and 1 base at J; junction bases unmatched: 12. Germline CDR1 and CDR2: SGHAT and FQNNGV. This CDR3 contains 18 residues. The CDR3 coding sequence is TGTGCCAGCAGTAGCACCCCGGGACAGTCTTCTGGGGCCAACGTCCTGACTTTC. Its protein product is CASSSTPGQSSGANVLTF. Combining the CDR3 with reference TRBV11-2 and TRBJ2-6 gives the whole variable domain EAGVAQSPRYKIIEKRQSVAFWCNPISGHATLYWYQQILGQGPKLLIQFQNNGVVDDSQLPKDRFSAERLKGVDSTLKIQPAKLEDSAVYLCASSSTPGQSSGANVLTFGAGSRLTVL.

In this sample, this clonotype turned up a few times. The V gene is TRBV6-4, the J gene TRBJ2-1; 7 nucleotides match TRBD2. Trimming cost V 3 bases and J 7 bases; bases outside gene matches: 3. The length of the CDR3 is 13 residues. Germline-derived CDR1 and CDR2 are MRHNA and SNTAGT. The CDR3 here is CASSERETNEQFF. The CDR3 region has the DNA TGTGCCAGCAGTGAGCGGGAGACGAATGAGCAGTTCTTC.

This clonotype was detected ten times or more. At one of its ends the junction is not consistent with the germline gene, which may arise from a read error. V and J are TRBV12-3 or TRBV12-4 and TRBJ2-1, with TRBD2 matching 7 bases. The CDR3 extends over 16 amino acids. Here the CDR3 DNA reads TGTGCCAGCACTTTACTAGCGCTAATTTCCTACAATGAGCAGTTCTTC. Protein sequence: CASTLLALISYNEQFF.

This clonotype was seen repeatedly, ten times or more. The chain employs TRBV6-1 and TRBJ2-3, with 10 bases lining up with TRBD1. Trimming took 4 bases from V and 1 from J; bases not matched to a gene: 8. CDR3 length: 17 amino acids. CDR1 is MNHNS and CDR2 is SASEGT in the germline V gene. The CDR3 sequence: CASSAGTGVSGTDTQYF. The CDR3 bases are TGTGCCAGCAGTGCTGGGACAGGGGTGTCGGGCACAGATACGCAGTATTTT.

This clonotype appeared a few times. V gene TRBV11-2 combines with J gene TRBJ2-3; D remains unclear. CDR3 length: 13 amino acids. V shed 9 bases and J shed 1 base, with 11 bases lying between them. The germline V gene has CDR1 SGHAT and CDR2 FQNNGV. DNA of the CDR3: TGTGCCAGTAGTATTCGCGGCACAGATACGCAGTATTTT. Protein product: CASSIRGTDTQYF.

This clonotype was seen ten or more times. J is TRBJ1-1 and V is TRBV7-2; possible D gene TRBD1, 5 bases. Trimming cost V 7 bases and J 7 bases, with 16 bases left between them. Germline loops: CDR1 SGHTA, CDR2 FQGNSA. The CDR3 totals 13 residues. The CDR3 loop reads CASNGQRGFEAFF. CDR3 in DNA: TGTGCCAGCAATGGTCAAAGGGGCTTTGAAGCTTTCTTT.

This clonotype was seen only a few times. The V gene is TRBV9, the J gene TRBJ2-5, with 9 bases that match TRBD1. J gave up 5 bases and V 0 bases, and 8 bases lay outside the gene matches. Germline V gene lookup returns CDR1 SGDLS and CDR2 YYNGEE. The CDR3 consists of 16 residues. CDR3 sequence reads: CASSVGGTGRLETQYF. CDR3 nucleotide sequence: TGTGCCAGCAGCGTAGGTGGGACAGGGAGATTGGAGACCCAGTACTTC.

The chain recombines TRBV6-1 with TRBJ2-3; D is possibly TRBD1 (6 bases). CDR3 size: 14 residues. CDR1 MNHNS and CDR2 SASEGT come from the germline V gene. V was pared by 10 bases and J by 0 bases, with 14 bases between. As DNA, the CDR3 is TGTGCCACCAAGACGGACAGAAGCACAGATACGCAGTATTTT. Residues: CATKTDRSTDTQYF.

To note about this clonotype: Just one base apart from a much larger clone, this may be a read error. This chain uses TRBV6-1 with TRBJ1-1; D call uncertain. The CDR3 is 13 residues long. Germline V gene sequence: CDR1 MNHNS, CDR2 SASEGT. The V end lost 5 bases, the J end lost 3 bases, and 10 bases lay between the germline ends. CDR3 residues: CASSRAIDTEAFF. The CDR3 coding sequence is TGTGCCAGCAGTCGGGCGATCGACACTGAAGCTTTCTTT.

This clonotype was seen ten or more times. The rearrangement joins TRBV7-2 to TRBJ2-7; D is unclear. V gave up 7 bases and J gave up 0 bases, with 13 bases separating them. CDR3 length equals 14 residues. Germline loops: CDR1 SGHTA, CDR2 FQGNSA. The CDR3 is CASKLIISSYEQYF. CDR3 in DNA: TGTGCCAGCAAGCTGATCATTAGCTCCTACGAGCAGTACTTC.

The V call is TRBV6-1, the J call TRBJ2-7; D perhaps matches TRBD1 (5 bases). Germline V gene data show CDR1 as MNHNS and CDR2 as SASEGT. The V end was cut by 8 bases, the J end by 6 bases, with 23 bases between. The CDR3 runs 15 residues. The CDR3 coding sequence is TGTGCCAGCGGCCGGGTTCCCCAAGGGGTGAGCGAGCAGTACTTC. Its protein product is CASGRVPQGVSEQYF.

Notes on this clonotype: This may arise from a read error, as a much more abundant clone is one base away. The J gene is TRBJ1-5, the V gene TRBV20-1, with no clear D. Looked up from germline, CDR1 is DFQATT and CDR2 is SNEGSKA (reference sequence). CDR3 size: 16 residues. CDR3 loop: CGARDGRRPSNQPQHF. CDR3 bases: TGCGGTGCTAGAGATGGCAGGAGGCCTAGCAATCAGCCCCAGCATTTT.

This clonotype was observed at least ten times. V gene TRBV11-2 combines with J gene TRBJ1-2, with 7 bases that match TRBD1. The CDR3 has 14 residues. Trimming took 5 bases from V and 5 from J; bases not matched to a gene: 8. From germline, CDR1 is SGHAT and CDR2 FQNNGV. CDR3 protein: CASSTGQDLYGYTF. The CDR3 coding sequence is TGTGCCAGCAGCACCGGACAGGACCTTTATGGCTACACCTTC.

Ten or more counts support this clonotype. This chain connects TRBV7-9 to TRBJ2-1; D possibly corresponds to TRBD1 (6 bases). Trimming pared 4 bases from V and 4 bases from J, leaving 17 bases between. Germline V gene data show CDR1 as SEHNR and CDR2 as FQNEAQ (reference sequence). The CDR3 is 16 amino acids. The CDR3 DNA follows: TGTGCCAGCAGCTCCCAGACAGGCCCACCTTACAATGAGCAGTTCTTC. This translates into CASSSQTGPPYNEQFF. Full variable domain (rest looked up from reference TRBV7-9 and TRBJ2-1): DTGVSQNPRHKITKRGQNVTFRCDPISEHNRLYWYRQTLGQGPEFLTYFQNEAQLEKSRLLSDRFSAERPKGSFSTLEIQRTEQGDSAMYLCASSSQTGPPYNEQFFGPGTRLTVL.

This clonotype has at least ten counts. The chain couples TRBV7-9 to TRBJ1-1; D is unclear. This CDR3 has 14 amino acids. From germline, CDR1 is SEHNR and CDR2 FQNEAQ (reference sequence). The germline V and J ends were trimmed by 4 bases and 0 bases, with 9 bases remaining between them. The CDR3 region is CASSWPGVNTEAFF. The CDR3 DNA sequence: TGTGCCAGCAGCTGGCCAGGAGTGAACACTGAAGCTTTCTTT.

This clonotype was counted ten times or more. The chain combines TRBV12-3 or TRBV12-4 with TRBJ1-1; 8 bases map to TRBD1. J gave up 8 bases and V 7 bases, and 9 bases lay outside the gene matches. This CDR3 is built from 13 residues. CDR3 DNA: TGTGCCAGCACGCAGGGGGCGAAAGGAGAAGCTTTCTTT. Translation gives CASTQGAKGEAFF.

Remarks on this clonotype: This clone may be a read error of a much larger clone one base away. The genes are TRBV6-1 and TRBJ2-7; maybe TRBD2 (8 bases). Trimming stripped 4 bases from V and 0 bases from J, with 13 bases between. The CDR3 runs to 15 residues. CDR1 and CDR2 from the germline V gene are MNHNS and SASEGT. This CDR3 is CASSVAGQSSYEQYF. The CDR3 DNA follows: TGTGCCAGCAGTGTAGCGGGACAGAGCTCCTACGAGCAGTACTTC.

Many counts were recorded for this clonotype. The rearrangement uses TRBV6-1 and TRBJ2-5; 11 positions agree with TRBD2. The CDR3 is made up of 16 amino acids. Germline values: CDR1 MNHNS, CDR2 SASEGT. With 5 bases clipped from V and 5 bases from J, the junction kept 10 bases outside the gene matches. The CDR3 loop reads CASSINLAGGSETQYF. CDR3 DNA sequence: TGTGCCAGCAGTATTAACCTAGCGGGAGGTTCTGAGACCCAGTACTTC.

This clonotype came up many times. This chain joins TRBV19 and TRBJ1-4; tentative D call: TRBD1 (6 bases). Trimming stripped 4 bases from V and 5 bases from J, with 20 bases between. The germline V gene encodes CDR1 LNHDA and CDR2 SQIVND (reference sequence). The CDR3 is made up of 17 amino acids. CDR3 in DNA: TGTGCCAGTAGTACCCACCGTACCGGGACAAGGAATGAAAAACTGTTTTTT. Its protein product is CASSTHRTGTRNEKLFF.

Many counts were recorded for this clonotype. The V call is TRBV30, the J call TRBJ1-5, with TRBD1 matching over 7 bases. The CDR3 length is 15 residues. Germline V gene data show CDR1 as GTSNPN and CDR2 as SVGIG (reference sequence). J was trimmed by 1 base and V by 3 bases; bases with no gene match: 6. The DNA of the CDR3 is TGTGCCTGGAGCCCTGACAGGGCAAGCAATCAGCCCCAGCATTTT. Translated: CAWSPDRASNQPQHF.

Points on this clonotype: A read error is possible here, since a much larger clone lies one base away. V and J are TRBV3-1 and TRBJ2-3, with D perhaps TRBD2 (5 bases). This CDR3 spans 14 amino acids. Trimming cost V 2 bases and J 6 bases, with 12 bases left between them. Per germline, CDR1 LGHDT and CDR2 YNNKEL (reference sequence). CDR3 region: CASSQPSRGDTQYF. CDR3 coding DNA: TGTGCCAGCAGCCAACCGTCCCGCGGGGATACGCAGTATTTT.